Below are 9 T cell receptor beta chains sequenced from a single sample in a study of CD8 T cells in ankylosing spondylitis (dated 2017 in TCRdb). Libraries came from 5' RACE. The sequencer listed for this sample is Illumina MiSeq. Using fastp trimming at Q25 and MiXCR clonotype assembly, TCRdb reanalyzed the public sequencing data and kept in-frame beta chains. CDR3 protein sequences are deduplicated, and each keeps its most common genes and DNA. A total of 20,000 to 25,000 distinct CDR3 sequences appear in this sample, over 10% of them only once. The biggest ten clones account for about 35% of the sample. Sequencing was done on a sample of blood. These receptors were taken from a male donor with ankylosing spondylitis or in good health (not recorded which).

There are many counts of this clonotype. V usage is TRBV5-1 and J usage is TRBJ2-1; D may be TRBD1 (5 bases). CDR1 and CDR2 from the germline V gene are SGHRS and YFSETQ. The CDR3 length is 16 residues. Trimming stripped 3 bases from V and 8 bases from J, with 21 bases between. Here the CDR3 reads CASSWGRLRTSDEQFF. The CDR3 nucleotides are TGCGCCAGCAGCTGGGGTAGGCTCCGGACAAGTGATGAGCAGTTCTTC.

This clonotype was seen at least ten times. V gene TRBV28 combines with J gene TRBJ2-1; weak D call: TRBD2 (5 bases). Trimming removed 6 bases from V and 8 bases from J, with 11 bases in between. This CDR3 is 12 amino acids long. Germline V gene lookup returns CDR1 MDHEN and CDR2 SYDVKM. The CDR3 protein is CASREGRDEQFF. In DNA form, the CDR3 reads TGTGCCAGCAGAGAGGGTCGCGATGAGCAGTTCTTC.

This clonotype was recorded many times. The V call is TRBV25-1, the J call TRBJ2-5, with D unclear. The V gene's germline CDR1 is MGHDK and CDR2 SYGVNS. V was clipped by 5 bases and J by 5 bases, with 12 bases between them. The CDR3 loop spans 13 amino acids. CDR3 loop: CASSFTMGETQYF. The CDR3 DNA is TGTGCCAGCAGTTTCACAATGGGGGAGACCCAGTACTTC.

This sequence joins TRBV12-3 or TRBV12-4 and TRBJ1-1, with D possibly being TRBD1 (6 bases). The CDR3 length is 15 residues. Deletions cut 5 bases from V and 1 base from J, with 14 bases between. CDR3 in DNA: TGTGCCAGCAGTACGGACAGTGGGACGAACACTGAAGCTTTCTTT. This sequence encodes CASSTDSGTNTEAFF.

This clonotype occurred a few times. The chain joins TRBV12-3 or TRBV12-4 to TRBJ2-7, with 10 positions matching TRBD2. The CDR3 has 13 residues. V gave up 7 bases and J gave up 6 bases; unmatched junction bases: 6. The CDR3 region has the DNA TGTGCCAGCAAGGGGACTAGCGTGGGCGAGCAGTACTTC. This translates into CASKGTSVGEQYF.

The chain joins TRBV29-1 to TRBJ1-2, with 7 bases that match TRBD1. J lost 4 bases, V lost 4 bases, and 3 bases had no gene match. The CDR3 covers 12 residues. Per germline, CDR1 SQVTM and CDR2 ANQGSEA. CDR3 nucleotide sequence: TGCAGCGTTGCAGCAGGGGGCTATGGCTACACCTTC. Translating it yields CSVAAGGYGYTF.

This clonotype was seen at least ten times. The chain combines TRBV6-1 with TRBJ1-1, with D unclear. Deletions cut 2 bases from V and 1 base from J, with 14 bases between. Germline V gene data show CDR1 as MNHNS and CDR2 as SASEGT. The CDR3 sequence is 16 residues long. The CDR3 region is CASSERLGRANTEAFF. CDR3 coding DNA: TGTGCCAGCAGTGAACGTTTGGGGAGGGCGAACACTGAAGCTTTCTTT.

This clonotype appeared a few times. This chain connects TRBV20-1 to TRBJ2-3; 8 bases align to TRBD2. This CDR3 has 14 residues. Germline-derived CDR1 and CDR2 are DFQATT and SNEGSKA (reference sequence). With V trimmed by 6 bases and J by 1 base, 6 bases remained unmatched. CDR3 protein: CSAGFGGGTDTQYF. In DNA form, the CDR3 reads TGCAGTGCCGGTTTCGGGGGGGGCACAGATACGCAGTATTTT.

This clonotype was picked up a small number of times. The rearrangement uses TRBV6-5 and TRBJ2-3, with a weak D call TRBD1 (5 bases). Germline CDR1 MNHEY, CDR2 SVGAGI. This CDR3 has 14 residues. V was clipped by 8 bases and J by 2 bases, with 14 bases between them. The CDR3 sequence is CASQRGGVTDTQYF. The CDR3 DNA reads TGTGCCAGCCAAAGGGGTGGGGTCACAGATACGCAGTATTTT.